This is a list of T cell receptor beta chains from one sample in a study of blood T cell repertoires in COVID-19. The method was immunoSEQ multiplex PCR; TCRdb's version includes in-frame clones alone and lacks a portion of them. Of approximately 110,000 clones in the sample, around 85% were seen once. Sequencing was done on a sample of peripheral blood. These receptors were taken from a woman older than 75 with COVID-19, enrolled during active disease. Each CDR3 is given with its conserved first and last residue. The order of the fields is clone size, J gene, CDR3 length, V gene, D gene, CDR3 protein, CDR3 DNA. A D gene is named only where the DNA matches it firmly. Not all rows give a size; the values are once, few, many and, for expanded clones, a class.

abundance: many; j_gene: TRBJ2-7; len: 12; v_gene: TRBV7-8; d_gene: -; CDR3aa: CASSSGGNEQYF; CDR3nt: TGTGCCAGCAGCTCAGGGGGGAACGAGCAGTACTTC
abundance: once; j_gene: TRBJ2-2; len: 15; v_gene: TRBV2; d_gene: -; CDR3aa: CASSSRTANTGELFF; CDR3nt: TGTGCCAGCAGCTCCCGGACAGCGAACACCGGGGAGCTGTTTTTT
abundance: few; j_gene: TRBJ1-5; len: 15; v_gene: TRBV7-2; d_gene: -; CDR3aa: CASSRTFDSNQPQHF; CDR3nt: TGTGCCAGCAGCCGTACATTCGATAGCAATCAGCCCCAGCATTTT
abundance: -; j_gene: TRBJ1-6; len: 15; v_gene: TRBV11-2; d_gene: -; CDR3aa: CASSLSGSNNSPLHF; CDR3nt: TGTGCCAGCAGCTTAAGCGGCAGCAATAATTCACCCCTCCACTTT
abundance: -; j_gene: TRBJ2-2; len: 15; v_gene: TRBV4-1; d_gene: -; CDR3aa: CASSWILGVGGELFF; CDR3nt: TGCGCCAGCAGCTGGATCTTGGGAGTCGGCGGGGAGCTGTTTTTT
abundance: -; j_gene: TRBJ2-1; len: 15; v_gene: TRBV28; d_gene: -; CDR3aa: CASSLIVSSYNEQFF; CDR3nt: TGTGCCAGCAGTTTGATAGTGAGCTCCTACAATGAGCAGTTCTTC
abundance: -; j_gene: TRBJ2-3; len: 14; v_gene: TRBV7-2; d_gene: -; CDR3aa: CASSGGLSTDTQYF; CDR3nt: TGTGCCAGCAGCGGTGGACTCAGCACAGATACGCAGTATTTT
abundance: -; j_gene: TRBJ2-1; len: 12; v_gene: TRBV18; d_gene: TRBD2; CDR3aa: CASSPTGGEQFF; CDR3nt: TGTGCCAGCTCACCCACGGGAGGTGAGCAGTTCTTC
abundance: once; j_gene: TRBJ2-1; len: 17; v_gene: TRBV6-6; d_gene: TRBD2; CDR3aa: CASSQIAQAGVSYEQFF; CDR3nt: TGTGCCAGCAGTCAAATTGCCCAAGCGGGAGTTAGTTATGAGCAGTTCTTC
abundance: -; j_gene: TRBJ1-2; len: 14; v_gene: TRBV19; d_gene: TRBD1; CDR3aa: CASSMAGGGYGYTF; CDR3nt: TGTGCCAGTAGTATGGCAGGGGGCGGCTATGGCTACACCTTC
abundance: -; j_gene: TRBJ2-1; len: 15; v_gene: TRBV11-1; d_gene: TRBD2; CDR3aa: CASSSGLAGAREQFF; CDR3nt: TGTGCCAGCAGCTCCGGACTAGCGGGAGCGAGGGAGCAGTTCTTC
abundance: -; j_gene: TRBJ1-1; len: 14; v_gene: TRBV7-2; d_gene: -; CDR3aa: CASRSEAASAEAFF; CDR3nt: TGTGCCAGCAGGAGCGAGGCCGCGTCGGCTGAAGCTTTCTTT
abundance: -; j_gene: TRBJ2-5; len: 14; v_gene: TRBV6-5; d_gene: TRBD1; CDR3aa: CASRQQGAQETQYF; CDR3nt: TGTGCCAGCAGACAACAGGGGGCCCAAGAGACCCAGTACTTC
abundance: -; j_gene: TRBJ1-5; len: 15; v_gene: TRBV7-8; d_gene: -; CDR3aa: CASSLHGQNNQPQHF; CDR3nt: TGTGCCAGCAGCTTACACGGACAGAACAATCAGCCCCAGCATTTT
abundance: -; j_gene: TRBJ1-5; len: 15; v_gene: TRBV5-1; d_gene: -; CDR3aa: CASSLESGRNQPQHF; CDR3nt: TGCGCCAGCAGCTTGGAGTCAGGGCGTAATCAGCCCCAGCATTTT
abundance: once; j_gene: TRBJ2-2; len: 16; v_gene: TRBV7-2; d_gene: -; CDR3aa: CASSLALLPNTGELFF; CDR3nt: TGTGCCAGCAGCTTAGCTTTACTTCCAAACACCGGGGAGCTGTTTTTT
abundance: -; j_gene: TRBJ1-6; len: 16; v_gene: TRBV27; d_gene: -; CDR3aa: CASSLSSPGGGSPLHF; CDR3nt: TGTGCCAGCAGTTTATCCTCGCCGGGGGGCGGTTCACCCCTCCACTTT
abundance: -; j_gene: TRBJ1-2; len: 13; v_gene: TRBV28; d_gene: -; CDR3aa: CASSLENPGGYTF; CDR3nt: TGTGCCAGCAGTTTAGAGAACCCAGGGGGCTACACCTTC
abundance: once; j_gene: TRBJ2-7; len: 15; v_gene: TRBV28; d_gene: -; CDR3aa: CASSFRGRMGYEQYF; CDR3nt: TGTGCCAGCAGTTTCCGAGGCCGAATGGGCTACGAGCAGTACTTC
abundance: -; j_gene: TRBJ1-4; len: 14; v_gene: TRBV18; d_gene: TRBD1; CDR3aa: CASSPGTGREKLFF; CDR3nt: TGTGCCAGCTCTCCCGGGACAGGGCGCGAAAAACTGTTTTTT
abundance: -; j_gene: TRBJ2-1; len: 14; v_gene: TRBV28; d_gene: -; CDR3aa: CASSSAGIYNEQFF; CDR3nt: TGTGCCAGCAGTTCTGCAGGGATCTACAATGAGCAGTTCTTC
abundance: -; j_gene: TRBJ1-3; len: 17; v_gene: TRBV10-1; d_gene: -; CDR3aa: CASSEPKTLSSGNTIYF; CDR3nt: TGCGCCAGCAGTGAGCCGAAAACGCTTAGCTCTGGAAACACCATATATTTT
abundance: once; j_gene: TRBJ2-2; len: 15; v_gene: TRBV2; d_gene: TRBD2; CDR3aa: CASSPGLAGSGELFF; CDR3nt: TGTGCCAGCAGTCCGGGACTAGCGGGCTCCGGGGAGCTGTTTTTT
abundance: -; j_gene: TRBJ2-1; len: 16; v_gene: TRBV11-2; d_gene: -; CDR3aa: CASSLDTHPRRNEQFF; CDR3nt: TGTGCCAGCAGCTTAGATACGCATCCCAGGCGCAATGAGCAGTTCTTC
abundance: -; j_gene: TRBJ2-7; len: 15; v_gene: TRBV28; d_gene: -; CDR3aa: CASSSPGLETYEQYF; CDR3nt: TGTGCCAGCAGTTCACCGGGACTCGAAACCTACGAGCAGTACTTC
abundance: -; j_gene: TRBJ1-5; len: 14; v_gene: TRBV29-1; d_gene: -; CDR3aa: CSVVEQGSNQPQHF; CDR3nt: TGCAGCGTTGTCGAGCAGGGGTCCAATCAGCCCCAGCATTTT
abundance: -; j_gene: TRBJ2-7; len: 14; v_gene: TRBV27; d_gene: TRBD1; CDR3aa: CASSSRTGFGEQYF; CDR3nt: TGTGCCAGCAGTTCTCGGACAGGGTTTGGCGAGCAGTACTTC
abundance: -; j_gene: TRBJ1-5; len: 16; v_gene: TRBV5-8; d_gene: -; CDR3aa: CASSLGGEYSNQPQHF; CDR3nt: TGTGCCAGCAGCTTGGGGGGAGAATATAGCAATCAGCCCCAGCATTTT
abundance: -; j_gene: TRBJ2-7; len: 15; v_gene: TRBV15; d_gene: -; CDR3aa: CATSRVGAVSYEQYF; CDR3nt: TGTGCCACCAGCCGTGTTGGGGCAGTCTCCTACGAGCAGTACTTC
abundance: once; j_gene: TRBJ2-1; len: 14; v_gene: TRBV10-3; d_gene: -; CDR3aa: CAIRGRGEYNEQFF; CDR3nt: TGTGCCATCCGAGGGCGGGGAGAGTACAATGAGCAGTTCTTC
abundance: -; j_gene: TRBJ2-2; len: 15; v_gene: TRBV5-5; d_gene: TRBD1; CDR3aa: CASSEGTGAIGELFF; CDR3nt: TGTGCCAGCAGCGAAGGGACAGGGGCTATCGGGGAGCTGTTTTTT
abundance: -; j_gene: TRBJ2-3; len: 17; v_gene: TRBV9; d_gene: TRBD2; CDR3aa: CASSVAAGGSKSDTQYF; CDR3nt: TGTGCCAGCAGCGTGGCCGCGGGCGGGAGTAAGTCAGATACGCAGTATTTT